This T cell receptor (beta chain) is from a study of cytomegalovirus exposure and HLA in healthy donors. Study in general: Across almost 400 genotyped donors, approximately 81% landed in the Caucasian-associated ancestry cluster. Study outcomes and limitations: Later, an analysis showed that TCR beta chains associated with HLA were more clonally expanded than others that were equally common.

A remark on this clone: As yet, its antigen is unknown.

The PCR contained 60 Vbeta and 13 Jbeta primers. Assay used: immunoSEQ multiplex PCR; TCRdb lists only in-frame clones, some missing. The table has about 160,000 clones, 75% to 90% seen once. J was trimmed by 6 bases and V by 5 bases; bases with no gene match: 8. Germline CDR1 is MNHEY and CDR2 is SMNVEV (reference sequence). The CDR3 loop spans 14 amino acids. The chain recombines TRBV27 with TRBJ2-3; 7 positions match TRBD1. The sequence was collected from a woman aged 18-35 years in good health and CMV-seronegative. Material: PBMCs. The CDR3, as DNA: TGTGCCAGCAGTGCGTACAGGGGACGGGATACGCAGTATTTT. Its protein product is CASSAYRGRDTQYF.